Listed below are T cell receptor beta chains from one sample, sequenced in a study of patients and donors after allogeneic stem cell transplantation. MiXCR, run by TCRdb on the RT-PCR reads, gives a single entry per CDR3 protein. The sample shows approximately 430,000 distinct CDR3 sequences, 16% of them seen only once. Material for sequencing was blood, either unsorted or a sorted T cell fraction (not recorded which). These receptors were obtained from a human donor who was either an allogeneic HSCT recipient or a stem cell or donor lymphocyte infusion donor (not recorded which). It is not recorded whose cells these are; they may come from a transplant donor. CDR3s include the opening cysteine and the closing phenylalanine or tryptophan. Clone size is stated in some rows and not others, as once, few, many or a class when expanded.

abundance	v_gene	CDR3aa
few	TRBV18	CASSPQRQQETQYF
few	TRBV2	CASIPGRGLAKNIQYF
.	TRBV6-2/TRBV6-3	CASSYSPWTGRSGELFF
.	TRBV20-1	CSARDFGALNTEAFF
.	TRBV19	CASRADRVVNQPQHF
few	TRBV7-3	CASSKGQGADTEAFF
few	TRBV6-2/TRBV6-3	CASRYGTAPTDTQYF
.	TRBV7-9	CASSPLGGSNEKLFF
many	TRBV5-1	CASRPQGAYGYTF
once	TRBV16	CASSLYVPQALKTEAFF
.	TRBV7-3	CASSFDRGTYNEQFF
few	TRBV5-1	CASSLARRRNTGELFF
many	TRBV12-3/TRBV12-4	CASSLAVLGRTRQPQHF
few	TRBV7-9	CASSSRADQPQHF
many	TRBV4-2	CASSPNGVYEQYF
.	TRBV11-2	CASSLAGLSALETQYF
many	TRBV4-2	CASSRDRGTDTQYF
.	TRBV4-1	CASSQDGDSGETLTDTQYF
.	TRBV6-5	CASSYSTVSLREQYF
few	TRBV29-1	CSARLRDTSTDTQYF
.	TRBV24-1	CATSEGGPYEQYF
few	TRBV7-3	CASSPDLNTQYF
many	TRBV29-1	CSVRQGSTDTQYF
.	TRBV30	CAWTRGGRSYGYTF